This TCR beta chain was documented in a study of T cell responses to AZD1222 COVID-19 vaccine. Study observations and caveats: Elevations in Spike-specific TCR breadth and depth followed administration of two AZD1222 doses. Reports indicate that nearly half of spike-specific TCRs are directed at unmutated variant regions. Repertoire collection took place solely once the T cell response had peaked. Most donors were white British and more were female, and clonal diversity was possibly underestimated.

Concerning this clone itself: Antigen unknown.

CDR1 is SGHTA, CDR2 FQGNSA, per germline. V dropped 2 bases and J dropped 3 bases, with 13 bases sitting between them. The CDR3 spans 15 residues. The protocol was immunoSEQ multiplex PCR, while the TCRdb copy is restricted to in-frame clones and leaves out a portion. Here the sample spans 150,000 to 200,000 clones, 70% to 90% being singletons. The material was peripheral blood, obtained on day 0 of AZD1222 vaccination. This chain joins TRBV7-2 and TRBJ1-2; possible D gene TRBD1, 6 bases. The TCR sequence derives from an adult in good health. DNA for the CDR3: TGTGCCAGCAGCTTACCCCGGACAGTTGACTATGGCTACACCTTC. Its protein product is CASSLPRTVDYGYTF.